This T cell receptor (beta chain) was sequenced for a study of T cells after yellow fever vaccination. Study-wide points: Abundant clonotypes from the bulk population could contaminate FACS-sorted repertoires.

The TCR cDNA carried a universal primer site and UMIs from 5'RACE template switching. TCRdb re-called the 5' RACE reads through MiXCR, storing one row per CDR3 protein. The sample lists about 150,000 distinct CDR3 sequences; under 7% were seen once. This clonotype came up many times. Antigen unknown. The sequence was collected from a man aged 25-40 years who received the YFV17D yellow fever vaccine. The specimen comprised CD4+ T cells sorted from PBMCs, sampled 10 days after the yellow fever booster vaccination.

In DNA, the CDR3 is TGCAGTGCTACAAACCCCGGGACAGCCTCCTACGAGCAGTACTTC. It specifies CSATNPGTASYEQYF. This chain links TRBV20-1 with TRBJ2-7; 7 nucleotides line up with TRBD1. This CDR3 region has 15 residues. Per the germline V gene, CDR1 is DFQATT and CDR2 is SNEGSKA (reference sequence). Trimming removed 4 bases from V and 0 bases from J; junction bases left unmatched: 9.